This TCR beta chain was found in a study of cytomegalovirus exposure and HLA in healthy donors. Study-wide findings and caveats: Differences between HLA loci emerged in a later analysis of TCR association rates, with DRB1 most and HLA-C fewest. The records held CMV serostatus as the only immune exposure information.

PCR used 60 Vbeta primers and 13 Jbeta primers. Assay used: immunoSEQ multiplex PCR; TCRdb lists only in-frame clones, some missing. The table has just over 25,000 clones, around 70% seen once; the top ten hold about 4.2%. CDR1 is SGDLS, CDR2 YYNGEE, per germline. The CDR3 is 15 amino acids. V was shortened by 4 bases and J by 3 bases, with 16 bases between the two germline ends. On this clone itself: Its target is not known.

V and J are TRBV9 and TRBJ2-5; D possibly corresponds to TRBD1 (5 bases). The sequence came from a woman in her fifties or sixties in good health and CMV-seronegative. Sequencing was done on a sample of PBMCs. DNA for the CDR3: TGTGCCAGCAGCTCACGTGGGGCCCCGGAAGAGACCCAGTACTTC. Its translation is CASSSRGAPEETQYF.